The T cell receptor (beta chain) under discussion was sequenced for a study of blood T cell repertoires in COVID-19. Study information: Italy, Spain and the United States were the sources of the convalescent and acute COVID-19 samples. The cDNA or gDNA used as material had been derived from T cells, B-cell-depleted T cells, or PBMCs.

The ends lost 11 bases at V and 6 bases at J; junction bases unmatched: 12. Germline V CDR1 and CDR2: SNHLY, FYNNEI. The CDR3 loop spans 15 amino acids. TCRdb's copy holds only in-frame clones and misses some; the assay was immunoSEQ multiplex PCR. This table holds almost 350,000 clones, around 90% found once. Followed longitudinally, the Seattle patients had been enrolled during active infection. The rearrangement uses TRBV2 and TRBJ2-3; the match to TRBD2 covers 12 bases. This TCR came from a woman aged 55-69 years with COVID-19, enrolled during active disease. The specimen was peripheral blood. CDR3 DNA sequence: TGTGCCCGAATCACTGGACTAGCGGGGAGGGATACGCAGTATTTT. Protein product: CARITGLAGRDTQYF. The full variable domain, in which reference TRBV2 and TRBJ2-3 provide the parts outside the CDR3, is EPEVTQTPSHQVTQMGQEVILRCVPISNHLYFYWYRQILGQKVEFLVSFYNNEISEKSEIFDDQFSVERPDGSNFTLKIRSTKLEDSAMYFCARITGLAGRDTQYFGPGTRLTVL.